This T cell receptor beta chain comes out of a study of Ad26.COV2.S vaccination and SARS-CoV-2 variants. Study findings and constraints: Once vaccination had occurred, spike-specific CD8+ and CD4+ T cell responses reportedly showed substantial breadth. TCR breadth and depth analyses may have underestimated total T cell responses.

This CDR3 region has 14 residues. Germline V gives CDR1 MNHEY, CDR2 SVGAGI. Trimming took off 6 bases at V and 2 bases at J, with 11 bases between the two ends. Sample treatment: 19 received Ad26.COV2.S at low or high dose, single or two shots; five or six received placebo; per-sample allocation not given. Collection of the samples took place on day 63 after the first injection of vaccine or placebo. TCRdb keeps only in-frame clones here, not all; method: immunoSEQ multiplex PCR. The sample consists of 360,000 or so clones, around nine tenths of them appearing once. Of note for this clone: Antigen: not known.

The sample consisted of peripheral blood, taken in a trial of Ad26.COV2.S vaccine versus placebo. The chain recombines TRBV6-5 with TRBJ2-4; weak D call: TRBD1 (5 bases). This sequence originates from a person aged 18-65 years who received the Ad26.COV2.S COVID-19 vaccine or a placebo. CDR3 coding DNA: TGTGCCAGCAGCCAGACAGTGACCAAAAACATTCAGTACTTC. This translates into CASSQTVTKNIQYF.